What follows are 29 T cell receptor beta chains derived from one specimen sequenced in a study of post-analysis software for immune sequencing data. General observations from the study: In patients, TRBV5-6, TRBV5-1 and TRBV20-1 belonged to roughly five TRBV segments found more frequently than in controls.

What these receptors recognize is not known. TCR beta cDNA libraries included unique molecular identifiers. A single record per CDR3 protein comes from TCRdb applying MiXCR to the PCR reads. The sample carries about 820,000 distinct CDR3 sequences, 53% recorded once. The sequenced sample was blood. Source of these receptors: a girl between 10 and 17 years old with multiple sclerosis.

The chain links TRBV5-6 to TRBJ1-1, with D tentatively TRBD1 (5 bases). CDR1 and CDR2 (germline): SGHDT, YYEEEE. V was pared by 0 bases and J by 3 bases, with 12 bases between. The CDR3 extends over 15 amino acids. CDR3 DNA: TGTGCCAGCAGCTTGGCCACGTGGGGGTACACTGAAGCTTTCTTT. Protein sequence: CASSLATWGYTEAFF.

This clonotype was seen a few times. The chain has TRBV9 and TRBJ2-3; no firm D call. CDR3 length equals 15 residues. Germline V gives CDR1 SGDLS, CDR2 YYNGEE. Trimming cost V 0 bases and J 2 bases, with 10 bases left between them. This CDR3 reads CASSVAQTNTDTQYF. The CDR3 DNA is TGTGCCAGCAGCGTAGCGCAGACGAACACAGATACGCAGTATTTT.

The rearrangement links TRBV12-3 or TRBV12-4 to TRBJ1-2; TRBD1 might be the D (5 bases). The CDR3 sequence is 13 residues long. Trimming removed 6 bases from V and 4 bases from J, with 12 bases in between. This chain's CDR3 is CASSKGVFYGYTF. CDR3 DNA: TGTGCCAGCAGCAAAGGGGTCTTCTATGGCTACACCTTC.

This chain links TRBV9 with TRBJ2-1; no clear D gene. CDR1 is SGDLS, CDR2 YYNGEE, per germline. This CDR3 has 14 residues. V was clipped by 4 bases and J by 5 bases, with 13 bases between them. DNA for the CDR3: TGTGCCAGCAGCATCATGGTGGGGAACAATGAGCAGTTCTTC. Translation: CASSIMVGNNEQFF.

This clonotype has only a few counts. V is TRBV4-2 and J is TRBJ1-6; D is uncertain. The CDR3 spans 16 residues. V dropped 3 bases and J dropped 0 bases, with 9 bases sitting between them. The germline V gene has CDR1 LGHNA and CDR2 YNFKEQ. The CDR3 is CASSQAQSSYNSPLHF. The CDR3 DNA follows: TGTGCCAGCAGCCAGGCCCAGAGCTCCTATAATTCACCCCTCCACTTT.

The CDR3 loop is CASSSPGLAHEQYF. Written as DNA, the CDR3 is TGTGCCAGCAGTTCCCCGGGACTAGCGCACGAGCAGTACTTC. This rearrangement joins TRBV6-5 to TRBJ2-7; TRBD2 matches 10 bases. Germline CDR1 MNHEY, CDR2 SVGAGI. V lost 4 bases, J lost 5 bases, and 5 bases stayed unmatched. There are 14 residues in the CDR3.

This rearrangement joins TRBV12-3 or TRBV12-4 to TRBJ2-7; 9 bases agree with TRBD2. The CDR3 has 13 residues. The junction had 3 bases not matched to a gene; V was cut back by 6 bases and J by 3 bases. The CDR3: CASSGTSYYEQYF. The CDR3 coding sequence is TGTGCCAGCAGCGGGACTAGCTACTACGAGCAGTACTTC.

There are a few counts of this clonotype. The rearrangement links TRBV15 to TRBJ2-1; D may be TRBD1 (6 bases). Germline V gene sequence: CDR1 LNHNV, CDR2 YYDKDF (reference sequence). This CDR3 region has 15 residues. The germline V and J ends were trimmed by 3 bases and 2 bases, with 11 bases remaining between them. The CDR3 coding sequence is TGTGCCACCAGCAGGGCCCAGGGGACCTACAATGAGCAGTTCTTC. As protein: CATSRAQGTYNEQFF.

The chain employs TRBV7-3 and TRBJ2-1, with D unclear. Trimming removed 2 bases from V and 8 bases from J, with 4 bases in between. The CDR3 is 11 residues long. The germline CDR1 and CDR2 sequences are SGHTA and FQGTGA. In nucleotides, the CDR3 is TGTGCCAGCAGCTTAGACCATGAGCAGTTCTTC. It translates to CASSLDHEQFF.

This rearrangement joins TRBV29-1 to TRBJ1-4; perhaps TRBD1 as D (6 bases). Trimming removed 6 bases at V and 2 bases at J, with 13 bases between. The germline CDR1 and CDR2 sequences are SQVTM and ANQGSEA. This CDR3 is built from 14 residues. This CDR3 reads CSVEKGGTNEKLFF. The CDR3 DNA is TGCAGCGTGGAAAAAGGGGGGACTAATGAAAAACTGTTTTTT.

This clonotype was observed a few times. The CDR3 DNA is TGCAGTGCCCGAAGCACTAGCGGGAGGGCATACCAAGAGACCCAGTACTTC. Its translation is CSARSTSGRAYQETQYF. The chain has TRBV20-1 and TRBJ2-5; 13 bases are a match to TRBD2. The CDR3 loop spans 17 amino acids. Germline V CDR1 and CDR2: DFQATT, SNEGSKA (reference sequence). V shed 6 bases, J shed 0 bases, and the junction held 10 bases outside the gene matches.

The chain has TRBV7-2 and TRBJ2-5, with D possibly TRBD1 on 7 matching bases. The length of the CDR3 is 13 residues. Germline V gene lookup returns CDR1 SGHTA and CDR2 FQGNSA. V lost 4 bases, J lost 6 bases, and 12 bases lay in between. The CDR3 bases are TGTGCCAGCAGCTCGGAGGGGGCGAAGACCCAGTACTTC. Translation gives CASSSEGAKTQYF.

This clonotype turned up a few times. The genes are TRBV3-1 and TRBJ2-7, with 7 positions matching TRBD2. Germline V gene data show CDR1 as LGHDT and CDR2 as YNNKEL (reference sequence). V dropped 2 bases and J dropped 3; count of bases not matched to a gene: 7. The CDR3 sequence is 15 residues long. The CDR3 loop is CASSQSSGSSYEQYF. For the CDR3, the DNA is TGTGCCAGCAGCCAATCTAGCGGCTCAAGCTACGAGCAGTACTTC.

This chain joins TRBV4-1 and TRBJ2-3, with D unresolved. The CDR3 totals 15 residues. In germline, CDR1 is MGHRA, CDR2 YSYEKL. The V gene lost 1 base and the J gene lost 0 bases, with 8 bases spanning the gap. CDR3 in DNA: TGCGCCAGCAGCCAAGCACAGTCTAGCACAGATACGCAGTATTTT. It specifies CASSQAQSSTDTQYF.

This clonotype was counted only a few times. This chain uses TRBV5-5 with TRBJ1-6; 9 positions match TRBD1. The CDR3 has 15 amino acids. Per the germline V gene, CDR1 is SGHKS and CDR2 is YYEKEE (reference sequence). V lost 4 bases and J lost 8; bases outside the gene matches: 7. Here the CDR3 reads CASSTRTGGDSPLHF. The CDR3 coding sequence is TGTGCCAGCAGCACACGAACAGGGGGCGATTCACCCCTCCACTTT.

V usage is TRBV6-5 and J usage is TRBJ2-3; no reliable D call. Trimming left V 0 bases short and J 4 bases short, with 8 bases between. This CDR3 has 14 residues. Germline CDR1 reads MNHEY; CDR2 reads SVGAGI. This CDR3 reads CASSYSTDPDTQYF. As DNA, the CDR3 is TGTGCCAGCAGTTACTCTACCGATCCAGATACGCAGTATTTT.

V usage is TRBV5-1 and J usage is TRBJ2-3, with 9 bases fitting TRBD2. The CDR3 is 14 amino acids. Per the germline V gene, CDR1 is SGHRS and CDR2 is YFSETQ. Trimming cost V 7 bases and J 6 bases; bases outside gene matches: 9. The CDR3 nucleotides read TGCGCCAGCGGCCCGGGACTAGCATCGGATACGCAGTATTTT. This codes for CASGPGLASDTQYF.

The chain recombines TRBV7-4 with TRBJ2-7; possibly TRBD2 for D (5 bases). Trimming left V 3 bases short and J 0 bases short, with 15 bases between. This CDR3 region has 16 residues. From germline, CDR1 is SGHVT and CDR2 SQSDAQ. CDR3 coding DNA: TGTGCCAGCAGCTTGAGGACTCATTCCGTCTCCTACGAGCAGTACTTC. Protein sequence: CASSLRTHSVSYEQYF.

This chain joins TRBV6-4 and TRBJ2-1; weak D call: TRBD1 (6 bases). This CDR3 contains 14 residues. The ends were cut back, 2 bases at V and 9 bases at J, with 14 bases in the middle. Germline V gene sequence: CDR1 MRHNA, CDR2 SNTAGT. The CDR3 spells CASSDTAGVSEQFF. Here the CDR3 DNA reads TGTGCCAGCAGTGACACGGCAGGGGTTAGTGAGCAGTTCTTC.

The genes are TRBV9 and TRBJ2-5; TRBD2 aligns across 10 bases. The CDR3 has 15 residues. The germline gives CDR1 SGDLS, CDR2 YYNGEE. The V and J ends lost 0 bases and 4 bases, in that order; junction bases with no gene match: 3. CDR3: CASSVGLAGTETQYF. The CDR3, as DNA: TGTGCCAGCAGCGTAGGACTAGCGGGTACAGAGACCCAGTACTTC.

A remark on this clonotype: A read error may account for a junction end that differs from germline. CDR3 loop: CASTERHPENTEAFF. The CDR3 nucleotides are TGTGCCAGCACTGAAAGGCACCCAGAGAACACTGAAGCTTTCTTT. The chain has TRBV2 and TRBJ1-1; no clear D. Per germline, CDR1 SNHLY and CDR2 FYNNEI. The CDR3 is 15 residues long.

This chain links TRBV7-2 with TRBJ2-5; D is undetermined. Germline-derived CDR1 and CDR2 are SGHTA and FQGNSA. This CDR3 comprises 15 residues. The V end lost 2 bases, the J end lost 0 bases, and 10 bases lay between the germline ends. CDR3 loop: CASSLHYQYQETQYF. CDR3 sequence (DNA): TGTGCCAGCAGCTTACACTACCAGTACCAAGAGACCCAGTACTTC.

The genes are TRBV6-1 and TRBJ2-3; 7 bases agree with TRBD1. Germline CDR1 and CDR2: MNHNS and SASEGT. The CDR3 is made up of 16 amino acids. V lost 6 bases and J lost 2; bases outside the gene matches: 11. The CDR3 spells CASSVRGIPSTDTQYF. The CDR3 nucleotides read TGTGCCAGCAGCGTCAGGGGGATTCCCTCCACAGATACGCAGTATTTT.

The DNA for the CDR3 is TGTGCCAGCAGTCAAAACAGGGAGGGCACTGAAGCTTTCTTT. Its translation: CASSQNREGTEAFF. The chain is built from TRBV2 and TRBJ1-1; D perhaps matches TRBD1 (6 bases). CDR1 is SNHLY and CDR2 is FYNNEI in the germline V gene. This CDR3 comprises 14 residues. With 5 bases removed from V and 4 bases from J, the gap between germline ends came to 14 bases.

This clonotype was observed once. J is TRBJ2-2 and V is TRBV5-5; tentatively, D is TRBD1 (6 bases). Germline V gives CDR1 SGHKS, CDR2 YYEKEE (reference sequence). This CDR3 spans 17 amino acids. The V gene lost 3 bases and the J gene lost 3 bases, with 18 bases spanning the gap. This CDR3 is CASSSDLRGQDTGELFF. The DNA of the CDR3 is TGTGCCAGCAGCTCGGACCTCAGGGGTCAGGACACCGGGGAGCTGTTTTTT.

The CDR3 sequence: CASSKGGVGDTQYF. The CDR3 nucleotides read TGTGCCAGCAGCAAGGGTGGGGTAGGAGATACGCAGTATTTT. The chain recombines TRBV21-1 with TRBJ2-3. TRBV21-1 has pseudogene status. The length of the CDR3 is 14 residues.

The chain combines TRBV20-1 with TRBJ1-5; TRBD1 might be the D (6 bases). The CDR3 runs 13 residues. Trimming took 6 bases from V and 4 from J, leaving 13 bases between them. CDR1 is DFQATT, CDR2 SNEGSKA, per germline (reference sequence). The CDR3 coding sequence is TGCAGTGCCGGGGACATCCGAAATCAGCCCCAGCATTTT. It translates to CSAGDIRNQPQHF.

This chain connects TRBV20-1 to TRBJ1-2, with 10 bases fitting TRBD1. Germline assignment: CDR1 DFQATT and CDR2 SNEGSKA (reference sequence). This CDR3 comprises 16 residues. V gave up 1 base and J gave up 0 bases; unmatched junction bases: 5. CDR3 sequence: CSARGGTGEANYGYTF. CDR3 bases: TGCAGTGCTAGAGGAGGGACAGGGGAAGCTAACTATGGCTACACCTTC.

This clonotype was picked up many times. V gene TRBV7-9 combines with J gene TRBJ2-1; perhaps TRBD2 as D (7 bases). V was clipped by 5 bases and J by 5 bases, with 19 bases between them. CDR3 length equals 16 residues. Germline CDR1 and CDR2: SEHNR and FQNEAQ (reference sequence). The CDR3 coding sequence is TGTGCCAGCAGCCCATGGGGGGGGGCAGGTCACAATGAGCAGTTCTTC. It encodes CASSPWGGAGHNEQFF.